These 8 T cell receptor beta chains originate from one sample sequenced in a study of regulatory T cells in long-lasting Graves disease. Building the TCR beta libraries relied on iRepertoire HTBI primers, and CDR3 regions underwent Arm-PCR. TCRdb reanalysed the multiplex PCR reads using MiXCR and keeps one entry per CDR3 protein. Here the sample spans about 220,000 distinct CDR3 sequences, about 17% being singletons. The time point was: newly diagnosed GD, antithyroid drugs for less than 3 months. Extracted RNA from PBMCs served as the source of the TCR library. The sample was peripheral blood mononuclear cells (PBMCs), taken at new diagnosis, from a patient treated with antithyroid drugs. These receptors were collected from a female donor with Graves disease.

This clonotype was seen at least ten times. The chain recombines TRBV11-2 with TRBJ2-3; 8 positions agree with TRBD1. V lost 5 bases to trimming and J lost 5 bases; unmatched junction nucleotides: 12. The length of the CDR3 is 16 residues. The germline CDR1 and CDR2 sequences are SGHAT and FQNNGV. The CDR3, as DNA: TGTGCCAGCAGCGCCCTCCGGACAGGGTTCTTAGATACGCAGTATTTT. It codes for CASSALRTGFLDTQYF.

This clonotype was observed many times. This chain joins TRBV3-1 and TRBJ2-5; no clear D gene. Germline CDR1 LGHDT, CDR2 YNNKEL (reference sequence). This CDR3 region has 15 residues. The V end was cut by 1 base, the J end by 4 bases, with 13 bases between. This CDR3 is CASSQVSFQAETQYF. The CDR3 coding sequence is TGTGCCAGCAGCCAAGTATCGTTTCAAGCAGAGACCCAGTACTTC.

This clonotype was seen ten or more times. V gene TRBV10-3 combines with J gene TRBJ2-2, with 7 nucleotides matching TRBD2. In germline, CDR1 is ENHRY, CDR2 SYGVKD. J lost 6 bases, V lost 4 bases, and 5 bases had no gene match. The CDR3 is 14 residues long. The CDR3, as DNA: TGTGCCATCAGTGTCCGGGGGGAGGCCGGGGAGCTGTTTTTT. The encoded protein is CAISVRGEAGELFF.

The sample holds many counts of this clonotype. The chain joins TRBV9 to TRBJ2-7, with D tentatively TRBD2 (6 bases). Trimming took off 3 bases at V and 0 bases at J, with 13 bases between the two ends. Germline V gene sequence: CDR1 SGDLS, CDR2 YYNGEE. The CDR3 runs to 15 residues. The CDR3 region is CASSASSVSSYEQYF. The CDR3 coding sequence is TGTGCCAGCAGCGCATCTAGCGTGAGCTCCTACGAGCAGTACTTC. Supplemented by reference TRBV9 and TRBJ2-7, the full variable domain reads DSGVTQTPKHLITATGQRVTLRCSPRSGDLSVYWYQQSLDQGLQFLIQYYNGEERAKGNILERFSAQQFPDLHSELNLSSLELGDSALYFCASSASSVSSYEQYFGPGTRLTVT.

This clonotype was detected many times. V and J are TRBV6-5 and TRBJ1-1; TRBD1 matches at 9 bases. The germline V gene has CDR1 MNHEY and CDR2 SVGAGI. This CDR3 region has 12 residues. J lost 10 bases, V lost 4 bases, and 4 bases had no gene match. CDR3 sequence (DNA): TGTGCCAGCAGTTTGACAGGGGGGGGAGCTTTCTTT. Translating gives CASSLTGGGAFF.

This clonotype was observed many times. This chain connects TRBV6-5 to TRBJ1-6; TRBD1 might be the D (6 bases). The ends were cut back, 2 bases at V and 11 bases at J, with 16 bases in the middle. The CDR3 has 15 amino acids. The germline V gene has CDR1 MNHEY and CDR2 SVGAGI. The CDR3 nucleotides read TGTGCCAGCAGTTACGAGGGGGTGCCTAGTACACCCCTCCACTTT. Translation: CASSYEGVPSTPLHF.

In DNA, the CDR3 is TGTGCCAGTAGTATAGGCGGGTGGAACACTGAAGCTTTCTTT. Amino acid sequence: CASSIGGWNTEAFF. The chain is built from TRBV19 and TRBJ1-1; D is uncertain. The germline CDR1 and CDR2 sequences are LNHDA and SQIVND (reference sequence). Trimming removed 1 base from V and 1 base from J, with 7 bases in between. The CDR3 has 14 residues.

In its sample, this clonotype was seen a few times. V gene TRBV6-2 or TRBV6-3 combines with J gene TRBJ1-4; TRBD1 might be the D (5 bases). Germline CDR1 and CDR2: MNHEY and SVGEGT. The CDR3 has 15 residues. With 4 bases removed from V and 6 bases from J, the gap between germline ends came to 15 bases. The CDR3 nucleotides read TGTGCCAGCAGTTCCCTCCGGGACTTCGATGAAAAACTGTTTTTT. Its translation: CASSSLRDFDEKLFF.